Following are 32 T cell receptor beta chains from one sample sequenced in a study of cytomegalovirus exposure and HLA in healthy donors (dated 2017 in TCRdb). Preparation of the library involved the immunoSEQ multiplex PCR assay. A mixture of 60 forward primers for TCR Vbeta segments and 13 reverse primers for TCR Jbeta segments was used in the multiplex PCR. TCRdb took this table from immuneACCESS and kept in-frame rearrangements with V and J called. Such tables lack part of the clones; where checked against another copy, unresolved V genes explain under half of the gap, and the rest is unexplained. The sample contains around 210,000 clones, roughly 73% of them found a single time. Around 0.44% of the sample lies in the top ten. The sample consisted of PBMCs. The origin of the receptors is a boy under 18 in good health and CMV-seronegative.

In its sample, this clone was seen once. Compared with germline, one end of the junction differs, possibly owing to a read error. V is TRBV7-7 and J is TRBJ2-1, with TRBD2 matching 9 bases. The CDR3 covers 16 residues. Germline V gives CDR1 SSHAT, CDR2 FNYEAQ (reference sequence). CDR3 nucleotides: TGTGCTAGCAGCCCGGTTCTAGCGGGGAGATACAATGAGCAGTTCTTC. Translating gives CASSPVLAGRYNEQFF.

V is TRBV6-5 and J is TRBJ2-7; the match to TRBD2 covers 7 bases. This CDR3 has 11 amino acids. Germline values: CDR1 MNHEY, CDR2 SVGAGI. V dropped 7 bases and J dropped 5; count of bases not matched to a gene: 2. The CDR3 region has the DNA TGTGCCAGCAAACGGGGGGACGAGCAGTACTTC. This codes for CASKRGDEQYF.

The chain couples TRBV28 to TRBJ2-7; D ambiguous. V shed 3 bases and J shed 4 bases, with 16 bases lying between them. CDR1 and CDR2 (germline): MDHEN, SYDVKM. The CDR3 length is 15 residues. The CDR3 spells CASSFRNRAYYEQYF. CDR3 bases: TGTGCCAGCAGTTTTAGGAACAGAGCTTATTACGAGCAGTACTTC.

The rearrangement links TRBV7-6 to TRBJ1-1; D call uncertain. CDR1 is SGHVS and CDR2 is FNYEAQ in the germline V gene. Trimming left V 8 bases short and J 3 bases short, with 10 bases between. The CDR3 runs 12 residues. The CDR3 nucleotides read TGTGCCAGCCTAAGGAGCGACACTGAAGCTTTCTTT. Amino acid sequence: CASLRSDTEAFF.

This sequence joins TRBV30 and TRBJ1-4; D is unclear. The CDR3 spans 13 residues. V shed 1 base and J shed 8 bases, with 11 bases lying between them. CDR1 GTSNPN and CDR2 SVGIG come from the germline V gene (reference sequence). CDR3 region: CAWSADGREKLFF. CDR3 nucleotide sequence: TGTGCCTGGAGTGCTGACGGGAGGGAAAAACTGTTTTTT.

The chain couples TRBV29-1 to TRBJ2-7, with a weak D call TRBD2 (5 bases). CDR1 SQVTM and CDR2 ANQGSEA come from the germline V gene. The CDR3 spans 13 residues. The V end lost 7 bases, the J end lost 6 bases, and 19 bases lay between the germline ends. The CDR3 DNA reads TGCAGCGCGAAGCTAGCCCGGACGACCGAGCAGTACTTC. Its translation: CSAKLARTTEQYF.

This chain links TRBV5-4 with TRBJ2-2; 7 bases agree with TRBD2. V dropped 3 bases and J dropped 5; count of bases not matched to a gene: 13. Germline lookup yields CDR1 SGHNT and CDR2 YYREEE (reference sequence). The CDR3 sequence is 17 residues long. The CDR3 DNA is TGTGCCAGCAGCTCCCTAATCCTCCGGGGAGGGACCGGGGAGCTGTTTTTT. Its protein is CASSSLILRGGTGELFF.

The rearrangement uses TRBV15 and TRBJ2-3; 12 bases are shared with TRBD2. V shed 5 bases and J 5 bases; nucleotides not matched to a gene: 8. The CDR3 is 16 residues long. Per the germline V gene, CDR1 is LNHNV and CDR2 is YYDKDF (reference sequence). The CDR3 nucleotides are TGTGCCACCAGCGGACGACTAGCGGGGGAGGGAGATACGCAGTATTTT. It yields the protein CATSGRLAGEGDTQYF. The full variable domain, completed using reference TRBV15 and TRBJ2-3, is DAMVIQNPRYQVTQFGKPVTLSCSQTLNHNVMYWYQQKSSQAPKLLFHYYDKDFNNEADTPDNFQSRRPNTSFCFLDIRSPGLGDTAMYLCATSGRLAGEGDTQYFGPGTRLTVL.

The gene calls are TRBV2 and TRBJ1-4, with a weak D call TRBD1 (5 bases). CDR1 is SNHLY, CDR2 FYNNEI, per germline. Between the trimmed V and J ends, which lost 6 bases and 8 bases, there was a span of 7 bases. The CDR3 is made up of 11 amino acids. The CDR3 nucleotides read TGTGCCAGCAGGGGGGGGGAAAAACTGTTTTTT. It yields the protein CASRGGEKLFF.

The genes are TRBV10-2 and TRBJ1-2; 7 bases agree with TRBD1. Trimming at V came to 2 bases and at J to 3 bases, leaving 9 bases not matched to a gene. CDR1 is WSHSY, CDR2 SAAADI, per germline. The CDR3 covers 16 residues. This CDR3 is CASSEPRGVEHYGYTF. The CDR3 bases are TGCGCCAGCAGTGAGCCCAGGGGGGTTGAACACTATGGCTACACCTTC.

V and J are TRBV5-1 and TRBJ1-3; D is unclear. This CDR3 has 15 amino acids. Trimming took 1 base from V and 0 from J, leaving 8 bases between them. Germline assignment: CDR1 SGHRS and CDR2 YFSETQ. In nucleotides, the CDR3 is TGCGCCAGCAGCTTGCCGGCGGTCTCTGGAAACACCATATATTTT. This gives the protein CASSLPAVSGNTIYF.

This clone was seen more than once but under ten times. The genes are TRBV28 and TRBJ1-3; TRBD1 matches at 12 bases. Germline CDR1 is MDHEN and CDR2 is SYDVKM. The V segment lost 9 bases and the J segment 5 bases; nucleotides outside the gene matches: 8. The CDR3 consists of 15 residues. CDR3 protein: CASTGTGGRRNTIYF. The CDR3 coding sequence is TGTGCCAGTACCGGGACAGGGGGCCGAAGAAACACCATATATTTT.

The rearrangement uses TRBV6-6 and TRBJ2-7, with D possibly being TRBD1 (6 bases). This CDR3 spans 13 amino acids. Trimming removed 4 bases at V and 3 bases at J, with 10 bases between. Germline values: CDR1 MNHNY, CDR2 SVGAGI (reference sequence). For the CDR3, the DNA is TGTGCCAGCAGTTCTCGGGACAACTACGAGCAGTACTTC. Protein sequence: CASSSRDNYEQYF.

As regards this clone: Other DNA sequences within the sample encode an identical CDR3. The J gene is TRBJ1-5, the V gene TRBV2; D is perhaps TRBD1 (5 bases). Deletions cut 1 base from V and 4 bases from J, with 5 bases between. The length of the CDR3 is 13 residues. From germline, CDR1 is SNHLY and CDR2 FYNNEI. The CDR3 DNA is TGTGCCAGCAGTGAAGAGGGGAATCAGCCCCAGCATTTT. It yields the protein CASSEEGNQPQHF. Filled out from reference TRBV2 and TRBJ1-5, the complete variable domain reads EPEVTQTPSHQVTQMGQEVILRCVPISNHLYFYWYRQILGQKVEFLVSFYNNEISEKSEIFDDQFSVERPDGSNFTLKIRSTKLEDSAMYFCASSEEGNQPQHFGDGTRLSIL.

For the CDR3, the DNA is TGTGCCAGCAGCCCTCACCACAGGGAGCTAAACTATGGCTACACCTTC. Amino acids: CASSPHHRELNYGYTF. The chain combines TRBV7-9 with TRBJ1-2, with a possible D match to TRBD1 (6 bases). V was cut by 5 bases and J by 2 bases, with 18 bases left in between. Germline V gene lookup returns CDR1 SEHNR and CDR2 FQNEAQ (reference sequence). This CDR3 has 16 residues.

This clone appeared once. The V call is TRBV4-2, the J call TRBJ1-1, with TRBD1 identical over 7 bases. The germline CDR1 and CDR2 sequences are LGHNA and YNFKEQ. J gave up 1 base and V 0 bases, and 8 bases lay outside the gene matches. The CDR3 has 17 residues. The CDR3 is CASSQEVAGTANTEAFF. The CDR3 nucleotides are TGTGCCAGCAGCCAAGAAGTGGCCGGGACAGCGAACACTGAAGCTTTCTTT.

The chain combines TRBV21-1 with TRBJ2-5; TRBD2 is taken as the D call from the table, unchecked against the DNA. TRBV21-1 is recorded as a pseudogene. The CDR3 totals 17 residues. The CDR3 nucleotides read TGTGCCAGCAGCAAATTTCATCCGGGAAGTTTCGTAGAGACCCAGTACTTC. Its protein product is CASSKFHPGSFVETQYF.

The chain carries TRBV9 and TRBJ1-1; a weak D match, TRBD1 (5 bases). V was shortened by 0 bases and J by 4 bases, with 10 bases between the two germline ends. The CDR3 has 14 residues. CDR1 and CDR2 (germline): SGDLS, YYNGEE. The CDR3 loop is CASSVVGGITEAFF. The CDR3 DNA is TGTGCCAGCAGCGTAGTTGGGGGGATCACTGAAGCTTTCTTT. The variable domain in full, with the rest retrieved from reference TRBV9 and TRBJ1-1, is DSGVTQTPKHLITATGQRVTLRCSPRSGDLSVYWYQQSLDQGLQFLIQYYNGEERAKGNILERFSAQQFPDLHSELNLSSLELGDSALYFCASSVVGGITEAFFGQGTRLTVV.

This chain connects TRBV19 to TRBJ1-5, with D possibly matching TRBD1 (5 bases). Germline V lookup: CDR1 LNHDA, CDR2 SQIVND (reference sequence). This CDR3 is built from 14 residues. The V gene lost 6 bases and the J gene lost 7 bases, with 16 bases spanning the gap. CDR3 bases: TGTGCCAGTAGGATGGGGGGAGGGATCCAGCCCCAGCATTTT. It encodes CASRMGGGIQPQHF.

CDR3 sequence reads: CASSPEARTGETEQYF. CDR3 DNA sequence: TGCGCCAGCAGCCCAGAAGCCAGGACAGGGGAAACCGAGCAGTACTTC. The chain couples TRBV5-1 to TRBJ2-7; TRBD1 agrees at 9 bases. The CDR3 is 16 amino acids. The J segment lost 6 bases and the V segment lost 4 bases, leaving 14 bases of the junction unmatched. Germline V gene data show CDR1 as SGHRS and CDR2 as YFSETQ.

The sample holds a few counts of this clone. This chain uses TRBV7-3 with TRBJ2-5; 7 bases agree with TRBD2. The CDR3 is made up of 16 amino acids. J lost 4 bases, V lost 5 bases, and 13 bases had no gene match. The V gene's germline CDR1 is SGHTA and CDR2 FQGTGA. CDR3 region: CASSPPQAWGGETQYF. The CDR3 DNA is TGTGCCAGCAGCCCCCCGCAGGCTTGGGGGGGAGAGACCCAGTACTTC. Full variable domain (remainder filled in from reference TRBV7-3 and TRBJ2-5): GAGVSQTPSNKVTEKGKYVELRCDPISGHTALYWYRQSLGQGPEFLIYFQGTGAADDSGLPNDRFFAVRPEGSVSTLKIQRTERGDSAVYLCASSPPQAWGGETQYFGPGTRLLVL.

The rearrangement joins TRBV6-1 to TRBJ2-1; 11 nucleotides align to TRBD1. With V trimmed by 5 bases and J by 10 bases, 7 bases remained unmatched. The CDR3 sequence is 14 residues long. Germline V gives CDR1 MNHNS, CDR2 SASEGT. The CDR3 sequence: CASSSRTGGNEQFF. The CDR3 DNA follows: TGTGCCAGCAGTTCTAGGACAGGGGGCAACGAGCAGTTCTTC.

The CDR3 sequence is CSGSQGTNTEAFF. The CDR3 DNA reads as TGCAGCGGATCCCAGGGGACGAACACTGAAGCTTTCTTT. This chain links TRBV29-1 with TRBJ1-1; D is perhaps TRBD1 (6 bases). Germline CDR1 SQVTM, CDR2 ANQGSEA. The CDR3 length is 13 residues. V lost 7 bases, J lost 1 base, and 13 bases lay in between.

Details on this clone: One end of the junction varies from germline; a read error may be responsible. The V gene is TRBV5-4, the J gene TRBJ1-1; D possibly corresponds to TRBD1 (5 bases). CDR1 and CDR2 (germline): SGHNT, YYREEE (reference sequence). The CDR3 covers 13 residues. The CDR3 sequence is CASSLDKNTEAFF. The DNA of the CDR3 is TGTGCCAGCAGTTTGGACAAGAACACTGAAGCTTTCTTT.

This clone was counted a few times. The rearrangement links TRBV4-1 to TRBJ1-1; no definite D call. This CDR3 comprises 15 residues. Per germline, CDR1 MGHRA and CDR2 YSYEKL. Trimming cost V 1 base and J 1 base, with 10 bases left between them. CDR3 nucleotide sequence: TGCGCCAGCAGCCAAGTGTACAGTCAGAACACTGAAGCTTTCTTT. Translated: CASSQVYSQNTEAFF.

The chain couples TRBV29-1 to TRBJ1-2, with D possibly TRBD1 on 6 matching bases. Deletions cut 1 base from V and 3 bases from J, with 12 bases between. CDR1 and CDR2 (germline): SQVTM, ANQGSEA. The CDR3 covers 14 residues. The CDR3 coding sequence is TGCAGCGTTGAAGGGGGGGAGGGGGACTATGGCTACACCTTC. It encodes CSVEGGEGDYGYTF.

This rearrangement joins TRBV18 to TRBJ1-1; the match to TRBD1 covers 9 bases. CDR1 is KGHSH and CDR2 is LQKENI in the germline V gene. The CDR3 has 16 residues. J gave up 0 bases and V 11 bases, and 13 bases lay outside the gene matches. The CDR3 DNA reads TGTGCCGTCTATGAGGGGACAGGGTTTATGAACACTGAAGCTTTCTTT. This codes for CAVYEGTGFMNTEAFF.

This chain connects TRBV11-2 to TRBJ1-1; TRBD1 might be the D (6 bases). Germline V CDR1 and CDR2: SGHAT, FQNNGV. The V end was cut by 2 bases, the J end by 4 bases, with 17 bases between. The CDR3 contains 16 residues. For the CDR3, the DNA is TGTGCCAGCAGCTTACACGGGGGGCTAATGGGCACTGAAGCTTTCTTT. Translated, it gives CASSLHGGLMGTEAFF.

This clone showed up just a few times. The chain combines TRBV20-1 with TRBJ1-1, with D possibly matching TRBD1 (5 bases). Trimming cost V 1 base and J 6 bases, with 6 bases left between them. The CDR3 has 11 amino acids. Germline CDR1 reads DFQATT; CDR2 reads SNEGSKA (reference sequence). DNA of the CDR3: TGCAGTGCTAGAGGGGGCCCTGAAGCTTTCTTT. This codes for CSARGGPEAFF.

Regarding this clone: Other DNA sequences in this sample translate to the same CDR3. The chain is built from TRBV28 and TRBJ2-7, with D unresolved. V gave up 2 bases and J gave up 1 base, with 3 bases separating them. The CDR3 sequence is 12 residues long. Looked up from germline, CDR1 is MDHEN and CDR2 is SYDVKM. CDR3 loop: CASSLRSYEQYF. The CDR3 DNA sequence: TGTGCCAGCAGTTTACGGTCCTACGAGCAGTACTTC. The variable domain in full, completed from reference TRBV28 and TRBJ2-7, reads DVKVTQSSRYLVKRTGEKVFLECVQDMDHENMFWYRQDPGLGLRLIYFSYDVKMKEKGDIPEGYSVSREKKERFSLILESASTNQTSMYLCASSLRSYEQYFGPGTRLTVT.

The gene calls are TRBV18 and TRBJ2-3, with a possible D match to TRBD2 (6 bases). V dropped 1 base and J dropped 5 bases, with 19 bases sitting between them. Germline V lookup: CDR1 KGHSH, CDR2 LQKENI. This CDR3 has 17 amino acids. In nucleotides, the CDR3 is TGTGCCAGCTCACCACGATTAGCGGCGACCCGGGGAGATACGCAGTATTTT. Translated: CASSPRLAATRGDTQYF. The full variable domain, its missing parts supplied by reference TRBV18 and TRBJ2-3, is NAGVMQNPRHLVRRRGQEARLRCSPMKGHSHVYWYRQLPEEGLKFMVYLQKENIIDESGMPKERFSAEFPKEGPSILRIQQVVRGDSAAYFCASSPRLAATRGDTQYFGPGTRLTVL.

The chain uses TRBV5-1 and TRBJ2-3; 7 positions match TRBD2. CDR1 and CDR2 from the germline V gene are SGHRS and YFSETQ. The CDR3 covers 15 residues. The V gene end was trimmed by 5 bases and the J gene end by 2 bases; junction bases not matched to a gene: 8. The CDR3 region is CASREWDYNTDTQYF. The CDR3 DNA reads TGCGCCAGCAGGGAATGGGACTACAACACAGATACGCAGTATTTT.